The text below deals with one TCR beta chain. Its specific antigen is unknown. Qualities for individual bases were not recorded, and no much larger clone is one base off. This record comes from a study of cytomegalovirus exposure and HLA in healthy donors (TCRdb year 2017). In the study overall: In an earlier analysis of 587 of the donors, less than 350 Gb of sequence data and 117 million unique TCR beta sequences from roughly 200 million T cells were reported. The study aimed to test whether cataloging public T cell receptors could reveal signatures of past pathogen exposure. Among 300 to 500 genotyped donors of the cohort, an average of approximately 240,000 unique TCR beta nucleotide sequences was sequenced per donor, of which 15% to 20% were non-productive. The T cell repertoires of under 700 subjects were profiled by immunosequencing and related to cytomegalovirus serostatus. Of the 300 to 450 genotyped donors, roughly 80% were placed in the genetic ancestry cluster associated with self-reported Caucasian donors. To decide whether each TCR beta V gene segment behaved as functional or pseudogenic, an earlier analysis of 587 of the donors relied on high-throughput TCR beta sequencing. About 280 gigabases of sequencing data and approximately 91 million unique TCR sequences made up an early release that covered 500 to 650 HLA-typed donors. Alongside the repertoire data, information on donor age, sex, ethnicity and CMV serostatus was compiled. HLA typing covered class I and class II loci at four-digit resolution. Typing coverage varied by locus: roughly 629-640 donors for A, B, C, DRB1 and DQB1; 500 to 550 for DQA1; about 570 for DPA1; more than 450 for DPB1. Rather than using new phenotypic data, the later analysis identified candidate immune exposures from TCR beta sequences and from how often those sequences occurred across donors. All discovery cohort repertoires had been generated on a single sequencing platform. High-throughput TCR immunosequencing, statistical association of individual TCRs with disease status, and machine learning were combined to predict cytomegalovirus infection status. A separate validation cohort of some 130 different subjects was used in addition to the roughly 720-subject first cohort. A later genetic analysis took genome-wide SNP genotypes for about 65% of the roughly 670 donors and used that subset as a discovery cohort. A later analysis re-analyzed previously published TCR beta repertoires from several hundred donors and added high-resolution HLA genotyping to study TCR occurrence patterns. Several DR-DQ haplotypes were treated as single units for association and clustering because of strong linkage in the cohort. Broad study findings and their caveats: Across donors, most TCR sequences were observed very rarely, whereas some public TCRs were present in many individuals. Correlated functional status among segregating V segments might reflect linkage disequilibrium, but an unknown experimental factor could not be ruled out. When HLA alleles, especially DR and DQ, strongly co-occurred, attributing TCR associations to individual alleles was difficult. A further reported finding was that TCR beta sequences accurately predicted the HLA-A and HLA-B alleles for most subjects in the first cohort. In a later genetic analysis, fewer N-insertions in productive TCRs were reported among donors in an Asian-associated ancestry cluster than the approximately 710-donor mean. In a later analysis, several top co-occurrence clusters were reported to appear linked to parvovirus B19, influenza, CMV and Epstein-Barr virus. At a false discovery rate of 0.05, a later analysis linked 16,951 TCR beta sequences to specific HLA alleles. According to a later analysis, TCR association rates differed among HLA loci, with DRB1 alleles showing the most associated TCRs and HLA-C alleles showing the fewest. The study gave a list of 150 to 200 TCR beta chains associated with cytomegalovirus. V-gene and J-gene trimming of TCR beta chains was associated with a missense DCLRE1C variant in a later genetic analysis, and the association was replicated in an independent cohort. HLA typing was unavailable for some donors at each locus, so association tests used only the typed subset. A cluster of highly shared sequence variants was judged likely to be a technical artifact of the sequencing pipeline. Some IMGT-functional V segments, including TRBV6-2 and TRBV6-3, could not be told apart with the 87-base-pair reads, so those segments were excluded. According to a later analysis, most CMV-associated TCR beta chains appeared to be HLA-restricted, and the HLA associations seemed to be driven largely by CMV exposure. In vitro tests confirmed that three of the cytomegalovirus-associated TCR beta chains recognize cytomegalovirus antigens. In an earlier analysis of some 540 of the donors, most TCR beta V segments appeared in productive rearrangements about 90% or about 30% of the time, broadly matching IMGT annotations. The classifier was reported to diagnose cytomegalovirus status with high specificity and sensitivity in both the original and validation cohorts. Because counts were too low, about 15 rarely observed V segments, including chromosome 9 orphons, were left out of the earlier analysis of roughly 600 of the donors. A later analysis found that HLA-associated TCR beta chains were more clonally expanded and had lower generation probabilities than equally common non-associated chains. Roughly uniform sequencing depth across donors was assumed in presence/absence analyses, although this assumption may not hold. The authors suggested that the approach could potentially be extended to other disease states and immunological phenotypes. Immune exposure information for the cohort was limited to CMV serostatus. The cohort was sequenced for TCR beta chains only, and without alpha or paired-chain data the features that could be detected were limited.

The germline V gene supplies CDR1 SGHVS and CDR2 FQNEAQ. Reading from cysteine to phenylalanine, the CDR3 counts 14 amino acids. Only CDR3 DNA remains: 42 bases, in frame from the first base. The trim is 1 base for V and 2 bases for J, with a gap of 8 bases between the germline ends. In total, roughly 670 healthy bone marrow donors made up the cohort. At the time of sampling, every cohort member was nominally healthy, though immune exposures that went unrecorded were likely present. The donor tested CMV seropositive and was one of the 289 seropositive cohort members. A peripheral blood sample was collected from each donor, and TCR beta sequencing was performed on peripheral blood mononuclear cells. The Qiagen DNeasy Blood Extraction Kit was used to extract genomic DNA from the blood cell samples. Library generation was performed with the immunoSEQ multiplex PCR assay. The multiplex PCR relied on a mix of 60 forward primers for TCR Vbeta segments and 13 reverse primers for TCR Jbeta segments. A multiplex PCR assay on genomic DNA amplified the CDR3 region of rearranged TCR beta genes. The Illumina HiSeq System was used to sequence the amplified TCR beta libraries as 87-base-pair reads. In the paper's pipeline: A later analysis tallied 75 million to 95 million unique TCR beta chains across the 666 repertoires, and some 10 million of those chains were shared by two or more donors. To remove PCR and sequencing errors, raw reads were error-corrected and collapsed into unique sequences using a nearest-neighbor algorithm that merged closely related sequences. V, D and J gene segments were assigned by aligning CDR3 sequences to IMGT reference sequences. For a sequence to be retained, at least a six-nucleotide match to both a V gene segment and a J gene segment was required. Rearrangements were called productive when the CDR3 lacked stop codons and stayed in frame with V and J; all others were non-productive. Following IMGT convention, CDR3 was defined as the stretch from the second conserved V-encoded cysteine up to the conserved J-encoded phenylalanine. The earlier analysis of about 500 of the donors excluded sequences that lacked an unambiguous match to a single V gene segment. An earlier analysis of approximately 590 of the donors classified V segments as functional when productive rearrangements were above 56.7% and as segregating when the standard deviation between donors was above 5%. A statistical classification framework was developed to diagnose cytomegalovirus status using the catalog of TCR beta chain sequences. In a later analysis, TCR nucleotide sequences were compared against IMGT/GENE-DB human TR gene sequences so that V and J genes could be assigned. In a later analysis, CDR3 sequences and most-parsimonious VDJ recombination scenarios were assigned using the TCRdist pipeline. In a later analysis, each TCR beta chain was defined by its CDR3 amino acid sequence together with its V-gene family, and reads lacking a unique V-gene family were excluded. In a later analysis, several hundred highly shared, low-generation-probability nucleotide sequences were removed to address suspected cross-contamination and a sequencing artifact. For each public chain, a later analysis derived a clonal expansion index from normalized ranks of inferred template counts within each repertoire. In a later analysis, generation probabilities were computed with a VDJ recombination model fitted to out-of-frame rearrangements, and the resulting probabilities were checked against IGoR. In a later analysis, hypergeometric tests were used to score TCR-TCR, TCR-HLA and TCR-CMV co-occurrence, with a repertoire-size bias correction applied to TCR pairs. A later analysis estimated false discovery rates by permuting HLA or CMV assignments 20 times. In a later analysis, co-occurring TCRs were grouped using DBSCAN, with TCRdist sequence similarity added in when clustering inside HLA-allele-positive subsets. Repertoires with fewer than 30,000 or more than 120,000 public chains were left out of co-occurrence clustering, as were a few repertoires with anomalous nucleotide sharing. Sourced from immuneACCESS, this table was stored by TCRdb with only in-frame sequences that have V and J called. A share of the clones is absent; for the studies checked, an unresolved V gene accounts for under half, and the remainder has no known explanation. V and J calls and clone size follow that table, whereas D and trimming were derived from the DNA. The sample includes 100,000 or so clones, with about 83% observed a single time. About 5.2% of the sample comes from the top ten.

The specimen sequenced was PBMCs. The rearranged chain carries TRBV7-8 and TRBJ1-1, and TRBD1 may be the D gene, going by 6 matching bases. The sequence was obtained from a female donor in good health and CMV-seropositive. The CDR3 protein: CASSLDRVNTEAFF. The base sequence is TGTGCCAGCAGCTTAGACAGGGTTAACACTGAAGCTTTCTTT.